This T cell receptor (beta chain) emerged from a study of blood T cell repertoires in COVID-19. At the level of the study: There were acute and convalescent COVID-19 samples, and they came from the United States, Italy and Spain. In each case, the material was cDNA or gDNA derived from T cells, B-cell-depleted T cells, or PBMCs.

Original processing notes: Estimation of nucleated cell counts was performed using reference gene primer amplification. Generated by immunoSEQ multiplex PCR, the TCRdb table keeps only in-frame clones and is missing some. V, J and clone size are taken as reported in that table, and D and trimming were inferred from the DNA itself. Among tens of thousands of clones, about 86% were seen once, and the ten largest hold more than 7%. V was trimmed by 10 bases and J by 12 bases, leaving 16 bases between them. The CDR3 consists of 11 residues. Germline CDR1 and CDR2: MDHEN and SYDVKM. This clone was recorded only once.

The chain combines TRBV28 with TRBJ2-1; no reliable D call. The TCR was taken from a man aged 55-75 years with acute or convalescent COVID-19. Input material: peripheral blood. CDR3 protein: CATSPFQAQFF. The CDR3 nucleotides read TGTGCCACGAGTCCTTTCCAAGCGCAGTTCTTC.